The 4 T cell receptor beta chains given below trace back to one sample, sequenced in a study of CD8+ T cells in alopecia areata (dated 2018 in TCRdb). The label giving this sample's time point can be read as: around 22 weeks on oral tofacitinib. Explained via the paper, the treatment or condition label denotes: oral pan-JAK inhibitor, 5-10 mg twice daily. The method was the immunoSEQ multiplex PCR assay. RNA was extracted from all samples and reverse transcribed into cDNA, which served as template for TCR sequencing. Not all clones reach the TCRdb copy of this immuneACCESS table, which keeps in-frame sequences only. Checked studies attribute under half of the gap to unresolved V genes and leave the rest unexplained. This sample has roughly 110,000 clones in its table, and less than 90% of those were observed once. Around a quarter of the sample is held by the ten biggest clonotypes. Specimen: CD8+ T cells sorted from blood, collected at week 24, from a patient treated with tofacitinib. These receptors originate from a human donor with alopecia areata.

This clone came up once. The V and J genes are TRBV5-1 and TRBJ2-1; the match to TRBD2 covers 7 bases. The ends lost 1 base at V and 3 bases at J; junction bases unmatched: 4. Germline V CDR1 and CDR2: SGHRS, YFSETQ. The CDR3 runs 15 residues. The CDR3 nucleotides are TGCGCCAGCAGCTTGAGGCTAGCGGTCTACAATGAGCAGTTCTTC. Protein product: CASSLRLAVYNEQFF.

A few counts support this clone. This chain joins TRBV12-2 and TRBJ1-5. TRBV12-2 is listed as a pseudogene. This CDR3 has 13 residues. The CDR3, as DNA: TGTGCAAGTCGCTACTCCCTGAGTCAGCCCCAGCATTTT. Translated, it gives CASRYSLSQPQHF.

V usage is TRBV4-1 and J usage is TRBJ2-3, with D tentatively TRBD2 (6 bases). Per the germline V gene, CDR1 is MGHRA and CDR2 is YSYEKL. The ends were cut back, 6 bases at V and 1 base at J, with 17 bases in the middle. CDR3 size: 16 residues. CDR3 region: CASRRIPGEGTDTQYF. Written as DNA, the CDR3 is TGCGCCAGCAGGCGTATCCCGGGGGAGGGCACAGATACGCAGTATTTT.

This clone was observed a few times. The chain recombines TRBV6-6 with TRBJ2-2; D unresolved. The CDR3 is 14 residues long. V was trimmed by 5 bases and J by 6 bases, leaving 13 bases between them. Germline CDR1 reads MNHNY; CDR2 reads SVGAGI (reference sequence). Written as DNA, the CDR3 is TGTGCCAGCAGTCCCTCCAGCGCAGCCGGGGAGCTGTTTTTT. Translated: CASSPSSAAGELFF.